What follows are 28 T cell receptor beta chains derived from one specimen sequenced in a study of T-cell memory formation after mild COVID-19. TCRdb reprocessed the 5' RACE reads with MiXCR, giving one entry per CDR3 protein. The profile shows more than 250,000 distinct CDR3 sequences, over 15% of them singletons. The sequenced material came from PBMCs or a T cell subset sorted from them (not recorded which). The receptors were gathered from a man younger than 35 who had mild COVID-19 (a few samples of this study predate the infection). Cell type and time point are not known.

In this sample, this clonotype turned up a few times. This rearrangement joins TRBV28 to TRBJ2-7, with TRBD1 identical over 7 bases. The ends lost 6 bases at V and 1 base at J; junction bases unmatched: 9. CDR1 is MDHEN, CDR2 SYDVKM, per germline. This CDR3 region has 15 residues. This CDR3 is CASRSETGSSYEQYF. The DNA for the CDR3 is TGTGCCAGCAGATCTGAGACAGGGAGTTCCTACGAGCAGTACTTC.

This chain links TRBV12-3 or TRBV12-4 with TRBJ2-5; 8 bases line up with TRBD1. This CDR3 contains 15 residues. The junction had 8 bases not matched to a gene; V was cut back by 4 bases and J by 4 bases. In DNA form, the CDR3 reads TGTGCCAGCAGTTCCGGGACAGGAGGTAGAGAGACCCAGTACTTC. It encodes CASSSGTGGRETQYF.

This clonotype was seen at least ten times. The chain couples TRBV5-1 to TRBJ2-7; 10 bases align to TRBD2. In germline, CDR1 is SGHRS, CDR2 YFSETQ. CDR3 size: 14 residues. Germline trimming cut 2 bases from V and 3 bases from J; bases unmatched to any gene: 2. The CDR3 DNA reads TGCGCCAGCAGCTTAGGACTAGCGGTCTACGAGCAGTACTTC. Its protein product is CASSLGLAVYEQYF.

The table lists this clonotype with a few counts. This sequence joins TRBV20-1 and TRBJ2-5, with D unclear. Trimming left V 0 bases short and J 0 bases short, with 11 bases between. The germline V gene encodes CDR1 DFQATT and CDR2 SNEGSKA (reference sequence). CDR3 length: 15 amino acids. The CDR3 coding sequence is TGCAGTGCTAGAGAGGCTCTATCGTACCAAGAGACCCAGTACTTC. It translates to CSAREALSYQETQYF.

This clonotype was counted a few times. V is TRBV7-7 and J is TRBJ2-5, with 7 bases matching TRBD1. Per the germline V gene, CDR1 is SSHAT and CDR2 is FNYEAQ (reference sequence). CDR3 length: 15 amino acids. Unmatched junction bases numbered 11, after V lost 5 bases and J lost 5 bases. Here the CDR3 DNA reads TGTGCCAGCAGCCCGACAGGGTCACCCTTGGAGACCCAGTACTTC. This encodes CASSPTGSPLETQYF.

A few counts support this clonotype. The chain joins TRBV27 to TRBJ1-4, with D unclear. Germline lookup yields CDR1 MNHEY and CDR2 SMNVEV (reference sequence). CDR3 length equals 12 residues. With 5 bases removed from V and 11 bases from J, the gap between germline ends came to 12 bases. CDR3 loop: CASSVDTRKLFF. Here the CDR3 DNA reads TGTGCCAGCAGTGTAGACACCCGGAAACTGTTTTTT.

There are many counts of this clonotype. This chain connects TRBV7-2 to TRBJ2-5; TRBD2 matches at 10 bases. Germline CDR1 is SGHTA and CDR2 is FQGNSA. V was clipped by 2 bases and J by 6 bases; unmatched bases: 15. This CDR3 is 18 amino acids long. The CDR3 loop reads CASSLLSGSGGPWKTQYF. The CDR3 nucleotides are TGTGCCAGCAGCTTACTTTCGGGTAGCGGGGGGCCCTGGAAGACCCAGTACTTC.

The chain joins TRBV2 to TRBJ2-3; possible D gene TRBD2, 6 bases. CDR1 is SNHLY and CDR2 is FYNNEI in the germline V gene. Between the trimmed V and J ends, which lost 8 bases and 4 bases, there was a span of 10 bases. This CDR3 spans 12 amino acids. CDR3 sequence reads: CASRGDPDTQYF. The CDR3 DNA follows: TGTGCCAGCCGCGGGGACCCAGATACGCAGTATTTT.

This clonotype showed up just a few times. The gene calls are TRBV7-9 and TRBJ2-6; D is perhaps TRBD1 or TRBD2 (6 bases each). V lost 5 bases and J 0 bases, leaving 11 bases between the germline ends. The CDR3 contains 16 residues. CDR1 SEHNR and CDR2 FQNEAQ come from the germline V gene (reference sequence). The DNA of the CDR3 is TGTGCCAGCAGCCCGGGGGACACCTCTGGGGCCAACGTCCTGACTTTC. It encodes CASSPGDTSGANVLTF.

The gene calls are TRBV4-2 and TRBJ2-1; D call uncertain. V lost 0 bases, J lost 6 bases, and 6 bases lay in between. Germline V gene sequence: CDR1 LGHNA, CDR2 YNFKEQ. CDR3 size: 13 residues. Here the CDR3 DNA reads TGTGCCAGCAGCCAAGATAGAAGCAATGAGCAGTTCTTC. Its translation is CASSQDRSNEQFF.

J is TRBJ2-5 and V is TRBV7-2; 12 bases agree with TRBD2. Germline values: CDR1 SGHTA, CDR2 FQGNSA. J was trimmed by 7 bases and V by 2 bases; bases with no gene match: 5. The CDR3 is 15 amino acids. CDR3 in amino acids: CASSLTLAGGPTQYF. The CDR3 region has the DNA TGTGCCAGCAGCTTAACTCTAGCGGGGGGGCCGACCCAGTACTTC.

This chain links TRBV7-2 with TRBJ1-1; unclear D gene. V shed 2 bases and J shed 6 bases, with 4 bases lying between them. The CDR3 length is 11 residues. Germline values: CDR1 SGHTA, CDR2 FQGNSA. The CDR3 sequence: CASSLLSEAFF. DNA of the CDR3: TGTGCCAGCAGCTTATTGTCTGAAGCTTTCTTT.

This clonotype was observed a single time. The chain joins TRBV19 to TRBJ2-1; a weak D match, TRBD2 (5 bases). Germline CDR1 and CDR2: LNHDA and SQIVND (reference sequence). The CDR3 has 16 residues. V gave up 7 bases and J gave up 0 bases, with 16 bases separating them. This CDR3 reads CASTLGDSGSYNEQFF. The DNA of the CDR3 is TGTGCCAGTACCCTCGGGGATTCGGGCTCCTACAATGAGCAGTTCTTC. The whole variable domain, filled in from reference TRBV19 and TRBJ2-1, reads DGGITQSPKYLFRKEGQNVTLSCEQNLNHDAMYWYRQDPGQGLRLIYYSQIVNDFQKGDIAEGYSVSREKKESFPLTVTSAQKNPTAFYLCASTLGDSGSYNEQFFGPGTRLTVL.

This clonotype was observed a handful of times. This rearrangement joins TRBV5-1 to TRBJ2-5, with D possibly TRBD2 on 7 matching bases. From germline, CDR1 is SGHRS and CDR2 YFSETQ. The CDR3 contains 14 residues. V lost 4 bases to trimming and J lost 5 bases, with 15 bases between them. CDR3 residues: CASSRGAPGETQYF. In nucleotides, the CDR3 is TGCGCCAGCAGCCGGGGGGCCCCGGGGGAGACCCAGTACTTC.

The CDR3 nucleotides are TGTGCCAGCAGTGAAATAGGGACAGGGGTAGTGTGGGTCTATGGCTACACCTTC. Translated, it gives CASSEIGTGVVWVYGYTF. V gene TRBV6-1 combines with J gene TRBJ1-2, with TRBD1 identical over 10 bases. The CDR3 has 18 residues. Unmatched junction bases numbered 13, after V lost 2 bases and J lost 4 bases. CDR1 and CDR2 from the germline V gene are MNHNS and SASEGT.

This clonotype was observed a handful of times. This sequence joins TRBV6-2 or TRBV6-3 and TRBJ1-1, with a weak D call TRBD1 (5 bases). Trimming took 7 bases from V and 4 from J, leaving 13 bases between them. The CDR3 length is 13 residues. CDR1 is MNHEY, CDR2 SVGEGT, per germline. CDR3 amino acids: CASKALGATEAFF. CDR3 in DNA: TGTGCCAGCAAGGCCCTCGGGGCCACTGAAGCTTTCTTT.

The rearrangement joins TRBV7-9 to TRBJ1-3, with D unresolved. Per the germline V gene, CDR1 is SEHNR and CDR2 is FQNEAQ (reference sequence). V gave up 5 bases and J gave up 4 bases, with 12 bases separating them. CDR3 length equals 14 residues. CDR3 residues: CASSILGLGNTIYF. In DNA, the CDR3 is TGTGCCAGCAGCATCTTGGGGTTAGGAAACACCATATATTTT.

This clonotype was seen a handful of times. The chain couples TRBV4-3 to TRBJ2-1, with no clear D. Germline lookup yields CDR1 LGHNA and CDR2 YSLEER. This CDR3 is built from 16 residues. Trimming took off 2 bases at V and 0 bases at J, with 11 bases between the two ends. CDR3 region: CASSQRSERSYNEQFF. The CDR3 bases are TGCGCCAGCAGCCAACGCTCGGAACGCTCCTACAATGAGCAGTTCTTC.

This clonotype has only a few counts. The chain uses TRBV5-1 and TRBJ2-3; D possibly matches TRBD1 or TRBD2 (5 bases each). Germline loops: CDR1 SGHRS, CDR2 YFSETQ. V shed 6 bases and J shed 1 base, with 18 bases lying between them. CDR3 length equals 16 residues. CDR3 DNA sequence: TGCGCCAGCACTAACCTGGGGTTGGGGGGCACAGATACGCAGTATTTT. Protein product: CASTNLGLGGTDTQYF.

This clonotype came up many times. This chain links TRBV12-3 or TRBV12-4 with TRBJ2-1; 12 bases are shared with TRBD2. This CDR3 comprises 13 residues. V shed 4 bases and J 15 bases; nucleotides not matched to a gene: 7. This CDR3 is CASSSLAGGSGFF. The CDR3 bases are TGTGCCAGCAGTTCACTAGCGGGGGGCTCCGGGTTCTTC.

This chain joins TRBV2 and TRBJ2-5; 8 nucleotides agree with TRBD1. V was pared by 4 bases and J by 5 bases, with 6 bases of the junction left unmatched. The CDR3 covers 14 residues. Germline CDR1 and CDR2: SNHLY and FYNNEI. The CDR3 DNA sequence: TGTGCCAGCAGTGGTTCAGGGGGCAAGGAGACCCAGTACTTC. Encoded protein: CASSGSGGKETQYF.

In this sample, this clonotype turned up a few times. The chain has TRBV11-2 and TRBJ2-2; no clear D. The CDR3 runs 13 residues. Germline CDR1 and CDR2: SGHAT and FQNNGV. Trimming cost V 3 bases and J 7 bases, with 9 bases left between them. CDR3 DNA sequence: TGTGCCAGCAGCTTCGCCGAAGGCGGGGAGCTGTTTTTT. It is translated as CASSFAEGGELFF. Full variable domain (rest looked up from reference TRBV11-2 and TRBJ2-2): EAGVAQSPRYKIIEKRQSVAFWCNPISGHATLYWYQQILGQGPKLLIQFQNNGVVDDSQLPKDRFSAERLKGVDSTLKIQPAKLEDSAVYLCASSFAEGGELFFGEGSRLTVL.

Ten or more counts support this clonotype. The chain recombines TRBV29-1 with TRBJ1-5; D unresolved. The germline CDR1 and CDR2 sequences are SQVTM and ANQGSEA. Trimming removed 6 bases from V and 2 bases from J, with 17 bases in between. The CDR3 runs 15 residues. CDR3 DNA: TGCAGCGTCGCCGATGGGGTCCTTGGCAATCAGCCCCAGCATTTT. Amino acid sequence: CSVADGVLGNQPQHF.

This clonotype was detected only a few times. CDR3 region: CASTPGQSYEQYV. CDR3 coding DNA: TGTGCCAGCACCCCGGGGCAGTCCTACGAGCAGTACGTC. The V call is TRBV28, the J call TRBJ2-7; D might be TRBD1 or TRBD2, each matching 5 bases. Germline V gene data show CDR1 as MDHEN and CDR2 as SYDVKM. This CDR3 is 13 amino acids long. The germline V and J ends were trimmed by 7 bases and 1 base, with 11 bases remaining between them.

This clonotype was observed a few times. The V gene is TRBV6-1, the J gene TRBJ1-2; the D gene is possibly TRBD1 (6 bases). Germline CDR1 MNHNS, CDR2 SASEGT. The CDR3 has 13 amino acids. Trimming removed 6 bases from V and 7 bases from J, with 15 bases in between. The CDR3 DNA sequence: TGTGCCAGCAGCGGAGACAGGAGGGTTGGCTACACCTTC. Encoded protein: CASSGDRRVGYTF.

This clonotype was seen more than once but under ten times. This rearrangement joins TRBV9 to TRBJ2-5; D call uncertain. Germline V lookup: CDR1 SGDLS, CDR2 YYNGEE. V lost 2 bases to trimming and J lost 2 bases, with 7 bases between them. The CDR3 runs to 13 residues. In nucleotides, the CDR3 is TGTGCCAGCAGCGTCGGGTTACAAGAGACCCAGTACTTC. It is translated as CASSVGLQETQYF.

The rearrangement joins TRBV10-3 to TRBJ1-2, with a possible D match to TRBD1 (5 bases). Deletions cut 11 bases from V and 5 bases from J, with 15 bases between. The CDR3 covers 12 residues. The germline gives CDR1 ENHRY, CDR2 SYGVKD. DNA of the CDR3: TGTGCCGCCTCCGGGACGGATTATGGCTACACCTTC. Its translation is CAASGTDYGYTF.

DNA for the CDR3: TGCGCCAGCAGCCAAGTAAGCGGCGAGCAGTACTTC. Its translation: CASSQVSGEQYF. This chain connects TRBV4-1 to TRBJ2-7, with D possibly matching TRBD2 (5 bases). The germline gives CDR1 MGHRA, CDR2 YSYEKL. The CDR3 totals 12 residues. Trimming cost V 1 base and J 6 bases, with 7 bases left between them.